Listed below are T cell receptor beta chains from one sample, sequenced in a study of blood T cell repertoires in COVID-19. The assay was immunoSEQ multiplex PCR, and TCRdb's table has in-frame clones only and misses some. The sample consists of around 80,000 clones, 70% to 90% of them appearing once. The sequenced sample consisted of peripheral blood. Source of these receptors: a woman aged 80 or over with acute or convalescent COVID-19. Each CDR3 is given with its conserved first and last residue. Fields, in order: CDR3 length, J gene, V gene, clone size, D gene, CDR3 protein, CDR3 DNA. D genes are given only for firm matches. The size entry is marked missing in some rows and otherwise reads once, few, many or a size class.

cdr3_length: 17; j_call: TRBJ2-3; v_call: TRBV12-5; clone_size: .; d_call: .; cdr3_aa: CASGLGGPSGGTDTQYF; cdr3_nt: TGTGCTAGTGGCCTGGGGGGGCCCTCGGGTGGCACAGATACGCAGTATTTT
cdr3_length: 16; j_call: TRBJ2-3; v_call: TRBV5-1; clone_size: once; d_call: .; cdr3_aa: CASSRVSGPITDTQYF; cdr3_nt: TGCGCCAGCAGCCGCGTAAGCGGGCCGATCACAGATACGCAGTATTTT
cdr3_length: 16; j_call: TRBJ2-5; v_call: TRBV7-9; clone_size: .; d_call: .; cdr3_aa: CASSLRRGAGEETQYF; cdr3_nt: TGTGCCAGCAGCTTGAGAAGGGGCGCAGGTGAAGAGACCCAGTACTTC
cdr3_length: 13; j_call: TRBJ2-1; v_call: TRBV15; clone_size: .; d_call: TRBD2; cdr3_aa: CATSRGLGEGWFF; cdr3_nt: TGTGCCACCAGCAGAGGCTTAGGGGAGGGGTGGTTCTTC
cdr3_length: 14; j_call: TRBJ1-1; v_call: TRBV5-1; clone_size: .; d_call: .; cdr3_aa: CASSPNRPSTEAFF; cdr3_nt: TGCGCCAGCAGCCCTAATCGACCTAGCACTGAAGCTTTCTTT
cdr3_length: 15; j_call: TRBJ2-5; v_call: TRBV5-1; clone_size: .; d_call: .; cdr3_aa: CASSLRGEALETQYF; cdr3_nt: TGCGCCAGCAGCTTGAGGGGCGAAGCACTAGAGACCCAGTACTTC
cdr3_length: 13; j_call: TRBJ1-2; v_call: TRBV5-1; clone_size: .; d_call: .; cdr3_aa: CASSSDTYYGYTF; cdr3_nt: TGCGCCAGCAGTTCCGACACGTACTATGGCTACACCTTC
cdr3_length: 13; j_call: TRBJ2-1; v_call: TRBV11-3; clone_size: .; d_call: .; cdr3_aa: CASSYSSYNEQFF; cdr3_nt: TGTGCCAGCAGCTATTCTTCCTACAATGAGCAGTTCTTC
cdr3_length: 14; j_call: TRBJ1-5; v_call: TRBV18; clone_size: .; d_call: .; cdr3_aa: CASSPTGAVQPQHF; cdr3_nt: TGTGCCAGCTCACCCACAGGTGCGGTCCAGCCCCAGCATTTT
cdr3_length: 14; j_call: TRBJ1-2; v_call: TRBV29-1; clone_size: .; d_call: TRBD1; cdr3_aa: CSAPGQGQVGGYTF; cdr3_nt: TGCAGCGCCCCAGGACAGGGACAAGTCGGGGGCTACACCTTC
cdr3_length: 12; j_call: TRBJ2-1; v_call: TRBV12-3/TRBV12-4; clone_size: once; d_call: .; cdr3_aa: CASSLGYNEQFF; cdr3_nt: TGTGCCAGCAGTTTAGGCTATAATGAGCAGTTCTTC
cdr3_length: 14; j_call: TRBJ1-2; v_call: TRBV10-2; clone_size: .; d_call: TRBD1; cdr3_aa: CASSERGQSGGYTF; cdr3_nt: TGCGCCAGCAGTGAGCGGGGACAGTCCGGAGGCTACACCTTC
cdr3_length: 15; j_call: TRBJ2-1; v_call: TRBV7-2; clone_size: .; d_call: TRBD2; cdr3_aa: CASRQTSGGTYEQFF; cdr3_nt: TGTGCCAGCAGACAAACTAGCGGGGGGACTTATGAGCAGTTCTTC
cdr3_length: 13; j_call: TRBJ1-2; v_call: TRBV5-1; clone_size: few; d_call: .; cdr3_aa: CASSLDSADGYTF; cdr3_nt: TGCGCCAGCAGCTTGGACTCGGCGGATGGCTACACCTTC
cdr3_length: 16; j_call: TRBJ2-7; v_call: TRBV5-1; clone_size: .; d_call: TRBD2; cdr3_aa: CASSPGLAGALGEQYF; cdr3_nt: TGCGCCAGCAGCCCAGGACTAGCGGGGGCACTTGGGGAGCAGTACTTC
cdr3_length: 13; j_call: TRBJ1-2; v_call: TRBV7-2; clone_size: once; d_call: .; cdr3_aa: CASSLLRGSGYTF; cdr3_nt: TGTGCCAGCAGCTTACTAAGAGGGAGCGGCTACACCTTC
cdr3_length: 14; j_call: TRBJ2-3; v_call: TRBV5-8; clone_size: .; d_call: TRBD2; cdr3_aa: CASSLGLAADTQYF; cdr3_nt: TGTGCCAGCAGCTTGGGACTAGCGGCAGATACGCAGTATTTT
cdr3_length: 13; j_call: TRBJ2-3; v_call: TRBV5-1; clone_size: .; d_call: TRBD1; cdr3_aa: CASVGTATDTQYF; cdr3_nt: TGCGCCAGCGTGGGGACAGCCACAGATACGCAGTATTTT
cdr3_length: 14; j_call: TRBJ1-4; v_call: TRBV5-1; clone_size: .; d_call: .; cdr3_aa: CASRLDTSNEKLFF; cdr3_nt: TGCGCCAGCAGGTTGGACACCTCTAATGAAAAACTGTTTTTT
cdr3_length: 16; j_call: TRBJ2-7; v_call: TRBV19; clone_size: .; d_call: .; cdr3_aa: CASSRTGARGGDEQYF; cdr3_nt: TGTGCCAGTAGTCGGACAGGGGCCCGCGGGGGGGACGAGCAGTACTTC
cdr3_length: 18; j_call: TRBJ2-1; v_call: TRBV18; clone_size: .; d_call: TRBD2; cdr3_aa: CASSPWGRLAADPREQFF; cdr3_nt: TGTGCCAGCTCACCCTGGGGCAGACTAGCAGCCGATCCAAGGGAGCAGTTCTTC
cdr3_length: 16; j_call: TRBJ1-5; v_call: TRBV3-1/TRBV3-2; clone_size: .; d_call: .; cdr3_aa: CASSQDRAGANQPQHF; cdr3_nt: TGTGCCAGCAGCCAAGATCGGGCGGGGGCGAATCAGCCCCAGCATTTT
cdr3_length: 15; j_call: TRBJ2-1; v_call: TRBV18; clone_size: .; d_call: .; cdr3_aa: CASSPGRGTYNEQFF; cdr3_nt: TGTGCCAGCTCACCGGGCAGGGGTACCTACAATGAGCAGTTCTTC
cdr3_length: 15; j_call: TRBJ2-4; v_call: TRBV30; clone_size: .; d_call: TRBD2; cdr3_aa: CAWSPGGLAKNIQYF; cdr3_nt: TGTGCCTGGAGCCCGGGGGGGCTGGCCAAAAACATTCAGTACTTC
cdr3_length: 17; j_call: TRBJ2-3; v_call: TRBV5-6; clone_size: .; d_call: TRBD2; cdr3_aa: CASSAVTAGGVPDTQYF; cdr3_nt: TGTGCCAGCAGCGCCGTTACCGCGGGGGGCGTCCCAGATACGCAGTATTTT
cdr3_length: 15; j_call: TRBJ2-1; v_call: TRBV4-1; clone_size: .; d_call: TRBD2; cdr3_aa: CASSRTSGRVDEQFF; cdr3_nt: TGCGCCAGCAGCCGGACTAGCGGGAGGGTGGATGAGCAGTTCTTC
cdr3_length: 15; j_call: TRBJ2-2; v_call: TRBV5-4; clone_size: .; d_call: TRBD1; cdr3_aa: CASSRVTGGTGELFF; cdr3_nt: TGTGCCAGCAGCCGGGTGACAGGGGGCACCGGGGAGCTGTTTTTT
cdr3_length: 15; j_call: TRBJ2-3; v_call: TRBV5-1; clone_size: .; d_call: TRBD1; cdr3_aa: CASRLDRGRSDTQYF; cdr3_nt: TGCGCCAGCAGACTCGACAGGGGGCGGTCAGATACGCAGTATTTT
cdr3_length: 14; j_call: TRBJ1-1; v_call: TRBV18; clone_size: .; d_call: .; cdr3_aa: CASSQQGVDTEAFF; cdr3_nt: TGTGCCAGCTCACAACAGGGAGTTGACACTGAAGCTTTCTTT
cdr3_length: 15; j_call: TRBJ1-5; v_call: TRBV6-1; clone_size: .; d_call: .; cdr3_aa: CASSEAGGINQPQHF; cdr3_nt: TGTGCCAGCAGTGAAGCAGGAGGGATCAATCAGCCCCAGCATTTT
cdr3_length: 18; j_call: TRBJ2-1; v_call: TRBV3-1/TRBV3-2; clone_size: .; d_call: .; cdr3_aa: CASSHGGYSQRSYNEQFF; cdr3_nt: TGTGCCAGCAGCCATGGGGGGTATTCCCAAAGATCCTACAATGAGCAGTTCTTC
cdr3_length: 15; j_call: TRBJ2-5; v_call: TRBV9; clone_size: .; d_call: TRBD2; cdr3_aa: CASSTSGRAQETQYF; cdr3_nt: TGTGCCAGCAGTACTAGCGGGAGGGCGCAAGAGACCCAGTACTTC
cdr3_length: 15; j_call: TRBJ2-2; v_call: TRBV21-1; clone_size: .; d_call: .; cdr3_aa: CASSKGRDTTGELFF; cdr3_nt: TGTGCCAGCAGCAAAGGACGAGACACAACCGGGGAGCTGTTTTTT
cdr3_length: 12; j_call: TRBJ1-5; v_call: TRBV5-8; clone_size: .; d_call: .; cdr3_aa: CASSFGFQPQHF; cdr3_nt: TGTGCCAGCAGCTTCGGTTTTCAGCCCCAGCATTTT
cdr3_length: 14; j_call: TRBJ2-7; v_call: TRBV18; clone_size: .; d_call: TRBD1; cdr3_aa: CASSPGTGTREQYF; cdr3_nt: TGTGCCAGCTCACCCGGGACAGGGACCCGCGAGCAGTACTTC
cdr3_length: 16; j_call: TRBJ1-1; v_call: TRBV21-1; clone_size: .; d_call: .; cdr3_aa: CASGPQGARCDTEAFF; cdr3_nt: TGTGCCAGCGGCCCACAGGGGGCGAGGTGTGACACTGAAGCTTTCTTT